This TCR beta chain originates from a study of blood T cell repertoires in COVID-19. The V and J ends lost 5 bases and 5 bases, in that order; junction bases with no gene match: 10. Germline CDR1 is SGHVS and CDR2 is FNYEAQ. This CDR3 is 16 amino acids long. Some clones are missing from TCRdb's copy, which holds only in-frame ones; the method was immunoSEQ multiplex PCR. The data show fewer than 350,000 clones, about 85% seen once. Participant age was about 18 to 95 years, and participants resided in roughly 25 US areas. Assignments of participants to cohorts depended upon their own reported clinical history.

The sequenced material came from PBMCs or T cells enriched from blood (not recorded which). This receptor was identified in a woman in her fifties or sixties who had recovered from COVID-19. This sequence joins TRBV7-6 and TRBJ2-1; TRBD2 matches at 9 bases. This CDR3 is CASSRESSGDHNEQFF. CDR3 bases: TGTGCCAGCAGCCGGGAATCTAGCGGGGACCACAATGAGCAGTTCTTC.